This entry is about one TCR beta chain. Antigen unknown. Germline CDR1 is MDHEN and CDR2 is SYDVKM. Trimming removed 2 bases at V and 0 bases at J, with 10 bases between. The length of the CDR3 is 15 residues. An even split of each subset's genomic DNA across several immunoSEQ plates was performed. Replicate sorted-subset PCRs were loaded with around 200 ng DNA, 30,000 or so T cell genomes. Profiling relied on immunoSEQ multiplex PCR, and the TCRdb table lists in-frame clones only, not all of them. The sample lists under 1,900,000 clones; about 98.5% were seen once. The data are from a study of shared clonotypes between healthy human individuals. Study conclusions and caveats: Naive subsets generally had larger estimated richness than memory subsets. Generation probability values for non-shared clonotypes were lower than those for clonotypes shared by all four donors.

V is TRBV28 and J is TRBJ2-5; D may be TRBD2 (6 bases). Sequencing was performed on naive CD4+ T cells sorted from blood. Specified subset: CD45RA+ positively selected. The receptor was derived from a man aged 30-40 years in good health. Here the CDR3 DNA reads TGTGCCAGCAGTTTACCCGGGAGTTACCAAGAGACCCAGTACTTC. It specifies CASSLPGSYQETQYF.